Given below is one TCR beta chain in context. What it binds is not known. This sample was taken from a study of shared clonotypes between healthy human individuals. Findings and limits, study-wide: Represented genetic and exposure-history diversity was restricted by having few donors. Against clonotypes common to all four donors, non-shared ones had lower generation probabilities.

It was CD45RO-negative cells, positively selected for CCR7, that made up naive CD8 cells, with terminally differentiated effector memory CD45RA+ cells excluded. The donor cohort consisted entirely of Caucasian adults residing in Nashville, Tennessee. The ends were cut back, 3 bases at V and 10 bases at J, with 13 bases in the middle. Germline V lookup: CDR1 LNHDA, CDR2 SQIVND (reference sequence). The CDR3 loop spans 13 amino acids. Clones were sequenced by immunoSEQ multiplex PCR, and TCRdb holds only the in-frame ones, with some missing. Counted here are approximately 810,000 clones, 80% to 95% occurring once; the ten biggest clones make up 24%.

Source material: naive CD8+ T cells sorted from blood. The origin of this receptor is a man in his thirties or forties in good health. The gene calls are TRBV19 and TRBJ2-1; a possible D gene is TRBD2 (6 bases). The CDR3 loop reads CASSINSGREQFF. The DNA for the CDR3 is TGTGCCAGTAGTATTAATAGCGGCCGGGAGCAGTTCTTC.